A single sample gave rise to the 10 T cell receptor beta chains below, sequenced in a study of blood T cell repertoires in COVID-19 (dated by TCRdb to 2020 to 2021). Library preparation employed the immunoSEQ multiplex PCR assay. Imported from immuneACCESS, the table was reduced by TCRdb to in-frame sequences with V and J called. These copies leave out some clones; in studies compared against another copy, an unresolved V gene accounts for under half, and the cause of the remainder is not known. The sample profile shows more than 250,000 clones; more than 75% of them were found once. Clones ranked in the top ten supply 1% of the sample. The source material was peripheral blood. The origin of the receptors is a man between 50 and 59 years old with active or convalescent COVID-19.

This chain uses TRBV5-1 with TRBJ2-2; 10 nucleotides agree with TRBD1. Trimming took 2 bases from V and 4 from J; bases not matched to a gene: 2. The CDR3 runs to 15 residues. Germline V gene lookup returns CDR1 SGHRS and CDR2 YFSETQ. The CDR3 is CASSFGTGVTGELFF. The CDR3 nucleotides read TGCGCCAGCAGCTTTGGGACAGGGGTCACCGGGGAGCTGTTTTTT.

The J gene is TRBJ2-7, the V gene TRBV5-5; perhaps TRBD1 as D (6 bases). Trimming stripped 0 bases from V and 2 bases from J, with 15 bases between. The CDR3 length is 16 residues. The germline V gene has CDR1 SGHKS and CDR2 YYEKEE (reference sequence). The CDR3 region is CASSLAPTGQTYEQYF. CDR3 coding DNA: TGTGCCAGCAGCTTGGCCCCAACCGGACAGACCTACGAGCAGTACTTC.

This chain connects TRBV29-1 to TRBJ2-5, with no clear D. The CDR3 spans 12 residues. The ends were cut back, 7 bases at V and 0 bases at J, with 9 bases in the middle. Germline assignment: CDR1 SQVTM and CDR2 ANQGSEA. CDR3 loop: CSGTDDQETQYF. DNA for the CDR3: TGCAGCGGAACAGATGACCAAGAGACCCAGTACTTC.

The chain couples TRBV5-1 to TRBJ2-2; 10 positions agree with TRBD2. The CDR3 is made up of 15 amino acids. Germline lookup yields CDR1 SGHRS and CDR2 YFSETQ. V gave up 3 bases and J gave up 6 bases; unmatched junction bases: 5. DNA for the CDR3: TGCGCCAGCAGCTGGCTAGCGGGAGAGGCCGGGGAGCTGTTTTTT. Residues: CASSWLAGEAGELFF.

The chain uses TRBV14 and TRBJ1-6; D ambiguous. The CDR3 totals 13 residues. Germline V gene lookup returns CDR1 SGHDN and CDR2 FVKESK. Trimming removed 4 bases from V and 4 bases from J, with 5 bases in between. CDR3 in amino acids: CASSRRYNSPLHF. As DNA, the CDR3 is TGTGCCAGCAGCCGGAGGTATAATTCACCCCTCCACTTT.

The V call is TRBV23-1, the J call TRBJ2-5; D is unclear. TRBV23-1 is flagged as an ORF with uncertain function. This CDR3 comprises 13 residues. V shed 5 bases and J shed 3 bases, with 10 bases lying between them. The CDR3 reads CASSTRAKETQYF. The CDR3 DNA is TGCGCCAGCAGTACCCGCGCTAAAGAGACCCAGTACTTC.

Only a few counts were recorded for this clone. The J gene is TRBJ2-1, the V gene TRBV14, with 7 bases aligning to TRBD2. J was trimmed by 3 bases and V by 1 base; bases with no gene match: 3. From germline, CDR1 is SGHDN and CDR2 FVKESK. The length of the CDR3 is 15 residues. CDR3: CASSQGSSGYNEQFF. CDR3 nucleotide sequence: TGTGCCAGCAGCCAAGGTTCTAGCGGCTACAATGAGCAGTTCTTC.

The chain recombines TRBV6-2 or TRBV6-3 with TRBJ2-1; 9 bases fit TRBD2. The CDR3 spans 19 residues. CDR1 and CDR2 from the germline V gene are MNHEY and SVGEGT. Trimming at V came to 4 bases and at J to 2 bases, leaving 15 bases not matched to a gene. Here the CDR3 reads CASSSPRFVAGEAYNEQFF. The DNA of the CDR3 is TGTGCCAGCAGTTCCCCTCGATTTGTAGCGGGGGAAGCCTACAATGAGCAGTTCTTC.

V is TRBV19 and J is TRBJ2-5, with D perhaps TRBD2 (5 bases). V was cut by 3 bases and J by 7 bases, with 15 bases left in between. This CDR3 is built from 14 residues. Germline CDR1 is LNHDA and CDR2 is SQIVND (reference sequence). The CDR3 is CASSMTGIKGTQYF. CDR3 bases: TGTGCCAGTAGTATGACGGGAATAAAAGGGACCCAGTACTTC.

This CDR3 is CASSPRAGGDTQYF. Here the CDR3 DNA reads TGTGCCAGCTCACCACGGGCAGGGGGAGATACGCAGTATTTT. V gene TRBV18 combines with J gene TRBJ2-3; 7 bases line up with TRBD1. This CDR3 has 14 amino acids. Germline lookup yields CDR1 KGHSH and CDR2 LQKENI. V shed 1 base and J 5 bases; nucleotides not matched to a gene: 3.